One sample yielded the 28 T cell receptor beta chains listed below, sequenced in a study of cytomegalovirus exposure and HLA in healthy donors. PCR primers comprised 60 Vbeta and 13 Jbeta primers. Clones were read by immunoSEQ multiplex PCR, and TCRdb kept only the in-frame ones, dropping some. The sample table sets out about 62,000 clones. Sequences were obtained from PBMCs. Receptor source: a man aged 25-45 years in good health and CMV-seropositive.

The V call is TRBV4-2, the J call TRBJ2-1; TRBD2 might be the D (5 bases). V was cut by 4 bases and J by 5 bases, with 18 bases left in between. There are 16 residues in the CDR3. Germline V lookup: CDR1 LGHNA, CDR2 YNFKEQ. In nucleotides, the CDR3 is TGTGCCAGCAGCCTCGGCCCAGCGGAGTTTCACAATGAGCAGTTCTTC. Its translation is CASSLGPAEFHNEQFF.

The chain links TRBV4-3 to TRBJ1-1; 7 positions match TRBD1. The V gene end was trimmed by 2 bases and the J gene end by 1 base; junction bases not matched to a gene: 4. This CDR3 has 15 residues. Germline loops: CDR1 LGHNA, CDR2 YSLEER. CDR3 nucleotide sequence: TGCGCCAGCAGCCAACGGGAGGGGGCGAACACTGAAGCTTTCTTT. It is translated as CASSQREGANTEAFF.

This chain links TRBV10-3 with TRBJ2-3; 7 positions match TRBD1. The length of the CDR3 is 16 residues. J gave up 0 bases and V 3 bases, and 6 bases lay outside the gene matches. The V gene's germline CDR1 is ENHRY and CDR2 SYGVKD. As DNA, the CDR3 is TGTGCCATCAGTGAAATGGACAGGATGAGCACAGATACGCAGTATTTT. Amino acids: CAISEMDRMSTDTQYF.

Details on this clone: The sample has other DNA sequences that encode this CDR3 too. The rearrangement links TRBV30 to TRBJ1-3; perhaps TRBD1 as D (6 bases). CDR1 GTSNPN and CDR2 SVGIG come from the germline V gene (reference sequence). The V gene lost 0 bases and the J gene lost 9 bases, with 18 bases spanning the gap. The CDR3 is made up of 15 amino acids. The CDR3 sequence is CAWSVPGRRGGTIYF. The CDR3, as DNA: TGTGCCTGGAGTGTACCCGGACGAAGGGGGGGCACCATATATTTT.

Here the CDR3 reads CSVEGQLSSYEQYF. CDR3 in DNA: TGCAGCGTTGAAGGTCAGTTAAGCTCCTACGAGCAGTACTTC. The chain recombines TRBV29-1 with TRBJ2-7; D gene ambiguous. The germline V gene encodes CDR1 SQVTM and CDR2 ANQGSEA. This CDR3 spans 14 amino acids. V lost 1 base and J lost 0, with 10 bases in between.

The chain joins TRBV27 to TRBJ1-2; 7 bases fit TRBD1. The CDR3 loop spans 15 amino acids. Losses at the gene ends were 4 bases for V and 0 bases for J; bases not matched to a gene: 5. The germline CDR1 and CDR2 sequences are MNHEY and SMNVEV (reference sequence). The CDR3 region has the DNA TGTGCCAGCAGTTCCTCTCAGGGGGCTAACTATGGCTACACCTTC. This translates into CASSSSQGANYGYTF.

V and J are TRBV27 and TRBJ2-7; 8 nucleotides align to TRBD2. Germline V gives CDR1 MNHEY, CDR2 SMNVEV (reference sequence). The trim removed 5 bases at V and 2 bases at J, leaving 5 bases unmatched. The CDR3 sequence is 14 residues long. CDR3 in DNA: TGTGCCAGCAGTCAACCGGGACTAGCCTACGAGCAGTACTTC. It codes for CASSQPGLAYEQYF.

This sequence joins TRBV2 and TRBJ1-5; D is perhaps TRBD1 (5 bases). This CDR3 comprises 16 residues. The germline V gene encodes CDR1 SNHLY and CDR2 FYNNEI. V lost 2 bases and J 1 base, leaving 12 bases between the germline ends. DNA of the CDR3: TGTGCCAGCAGTGAAAGTCGGCAGGGCAGCAATCAGCCCCAGCATTTT. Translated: CASSESRQGSNQPQHF.

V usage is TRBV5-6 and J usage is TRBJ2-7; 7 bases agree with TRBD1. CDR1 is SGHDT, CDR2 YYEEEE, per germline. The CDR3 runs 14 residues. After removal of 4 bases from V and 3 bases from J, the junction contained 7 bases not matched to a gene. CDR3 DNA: TGTGCCAGCAGCCCAGGTAGGGGGCTCTACGAGCAGTACTTC. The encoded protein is CASSPGRGLYEQYF. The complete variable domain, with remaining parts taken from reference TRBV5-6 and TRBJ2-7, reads DAGVTQSPTHLIKTRGQQVTLRCSPKSGHDTVSWYQQALGQGPQFIFQYYEEEERQRGNFPDRFSGHQFPNYSSELNVNALLLGDSALYLCASSPGRGLYEQYFGPGTRLTVT.

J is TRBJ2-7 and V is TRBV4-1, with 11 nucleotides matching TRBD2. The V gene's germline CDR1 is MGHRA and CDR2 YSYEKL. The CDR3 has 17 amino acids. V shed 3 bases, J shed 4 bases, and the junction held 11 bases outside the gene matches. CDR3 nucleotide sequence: TGCGCCAGCAGCCAGGGTGAAACTAGCGGGGGTGCGTACGAGCAGTACTTC. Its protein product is CASSQGETSGGAYEQYF.

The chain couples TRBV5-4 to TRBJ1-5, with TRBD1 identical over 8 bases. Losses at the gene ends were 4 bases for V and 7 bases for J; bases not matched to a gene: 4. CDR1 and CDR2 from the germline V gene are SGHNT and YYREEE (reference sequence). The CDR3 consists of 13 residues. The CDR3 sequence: CASSGGQGQPQHF. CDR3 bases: TGTGCCAGCAGCGGCGGACAGGGACAGCCCCAGCATTTT.

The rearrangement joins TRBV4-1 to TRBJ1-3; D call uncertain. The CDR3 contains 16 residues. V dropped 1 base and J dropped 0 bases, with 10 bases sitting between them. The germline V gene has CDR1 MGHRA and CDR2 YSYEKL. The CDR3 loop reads CASSQVEEFSGNTIYF. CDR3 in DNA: TGCGCCAGCAGCCAAGTCGAGGAATTCTCTGGAAACACCATATATTTT.

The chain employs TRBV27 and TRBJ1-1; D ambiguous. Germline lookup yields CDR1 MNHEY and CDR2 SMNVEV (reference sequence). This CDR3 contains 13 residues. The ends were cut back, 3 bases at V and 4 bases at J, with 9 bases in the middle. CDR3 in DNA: TGTGCCAGCAGTTTGGTGAGAGCCACTGAAGCTTTCTTT. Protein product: CASSLVRATEAFF.

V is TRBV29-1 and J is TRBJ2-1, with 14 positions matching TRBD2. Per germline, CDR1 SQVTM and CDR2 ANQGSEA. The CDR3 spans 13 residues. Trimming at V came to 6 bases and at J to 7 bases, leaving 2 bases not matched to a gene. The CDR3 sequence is CSVGTSGSNEQFF. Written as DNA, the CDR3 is TGCAGCGTCGGGACTAGCGGGAGTAATGAGCAGTTCTTC.

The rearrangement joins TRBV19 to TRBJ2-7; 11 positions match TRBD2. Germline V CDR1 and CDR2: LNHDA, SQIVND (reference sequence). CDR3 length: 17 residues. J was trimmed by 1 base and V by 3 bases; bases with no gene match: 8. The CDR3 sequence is CASSMGTSGMGSYEQYF. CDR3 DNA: TGTGCCAGTAGTATGGGGACTAGCGGAATGGGTTCCTACGAGCAGTACTTC. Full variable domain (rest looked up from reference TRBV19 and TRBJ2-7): DGGITQSPKYLFRKEGQNVTLSCEQNLNHDAMYWYRQDPGQGLRLIYYSQIVNDFQKGDIAEGYSVSREKKESFPLTVTSAQKNPTAFYLCASSMGTSGMGSYEQYFGPGTRLTVT.

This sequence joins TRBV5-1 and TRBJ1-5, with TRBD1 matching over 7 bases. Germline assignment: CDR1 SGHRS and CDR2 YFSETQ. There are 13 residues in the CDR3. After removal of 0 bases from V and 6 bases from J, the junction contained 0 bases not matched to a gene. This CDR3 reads CASSLDRGQPQHF. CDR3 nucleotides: TGCGCCAGCAGCTTGGACAGGGGTCAGCCCCAGCATTTT.

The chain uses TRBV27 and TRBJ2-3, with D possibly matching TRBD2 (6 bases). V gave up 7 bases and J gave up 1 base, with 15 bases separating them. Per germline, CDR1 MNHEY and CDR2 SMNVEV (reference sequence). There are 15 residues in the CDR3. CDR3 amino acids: CASKRFSGGTDTQYF. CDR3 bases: TGTGCCAGCAAAAGATTTAGCGGCGGCACAGATACGCAGTATTTT.

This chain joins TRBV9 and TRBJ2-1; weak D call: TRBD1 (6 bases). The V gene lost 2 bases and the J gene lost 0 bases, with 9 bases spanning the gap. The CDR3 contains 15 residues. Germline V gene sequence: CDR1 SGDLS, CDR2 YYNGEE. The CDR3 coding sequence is TGTGCCAGCAGCGTCCAGGGGAGCTCCTACAATGAGCAGTTCTTC. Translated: CASSVQGSSYNEQFF. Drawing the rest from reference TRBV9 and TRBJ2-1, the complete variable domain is DSGVTQTPKHLITATGQRVTLRCSPRSGDLSVYWYQQSLDQGLQFLIQYYNGEERAKGNILERFSAQQFPDLHSELNLSSLELGDSALYFCASSVQGSSYNEQFFGPGTRLTVL.

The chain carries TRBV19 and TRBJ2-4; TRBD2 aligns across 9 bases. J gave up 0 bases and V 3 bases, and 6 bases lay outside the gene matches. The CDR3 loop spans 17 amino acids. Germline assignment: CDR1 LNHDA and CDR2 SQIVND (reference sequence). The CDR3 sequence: CASSISIAGVAKNIQYF. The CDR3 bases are TGTGCCAGTAGTATCTCCATAGCGGGAGTAGCCAAAAACATTCAGTACTTC.

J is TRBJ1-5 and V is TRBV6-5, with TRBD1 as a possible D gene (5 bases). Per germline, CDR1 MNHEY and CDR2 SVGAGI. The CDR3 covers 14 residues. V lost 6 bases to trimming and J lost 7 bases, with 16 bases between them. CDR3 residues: CASSVRQGDQPQHF. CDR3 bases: TGTGCCAGCAGCGTCCGGCAGGGTGACCAGCCCCAGCATTTT.

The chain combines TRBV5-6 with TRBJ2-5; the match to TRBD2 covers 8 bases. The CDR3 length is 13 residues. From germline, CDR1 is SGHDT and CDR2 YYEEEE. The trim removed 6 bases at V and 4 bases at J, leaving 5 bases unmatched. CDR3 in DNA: TGTGCCAGCACCGAGACTAGCGTAGAGACCCAGTACTTC. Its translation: CASTETSVETQYF.

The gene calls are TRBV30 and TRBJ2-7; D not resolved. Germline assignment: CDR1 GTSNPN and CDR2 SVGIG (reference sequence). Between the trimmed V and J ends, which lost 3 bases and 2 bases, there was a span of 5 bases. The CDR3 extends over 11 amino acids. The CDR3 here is CAWSPAYEQYF. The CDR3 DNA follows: TGTGCCTGGAGCCCAGCCTACGAGCAGTACTTC.

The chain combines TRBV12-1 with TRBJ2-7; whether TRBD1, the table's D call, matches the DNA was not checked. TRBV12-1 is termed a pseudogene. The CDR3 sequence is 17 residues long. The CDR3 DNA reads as TGTGCCAGCAGCTACATCCCCTTAGACAGGGAAGGGCTCGAGCAGTACTTC. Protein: CASSYIPLDREGLEQYF.

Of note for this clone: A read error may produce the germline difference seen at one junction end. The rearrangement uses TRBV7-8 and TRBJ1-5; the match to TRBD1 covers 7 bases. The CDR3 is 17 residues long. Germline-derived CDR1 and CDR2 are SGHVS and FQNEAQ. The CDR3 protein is CASSLGGTLYGNQPQHF. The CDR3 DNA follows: TGTGCCAGCAGTTTAGGGGGCACATTATACGGCAATCAGCCCCAGCATTTT.

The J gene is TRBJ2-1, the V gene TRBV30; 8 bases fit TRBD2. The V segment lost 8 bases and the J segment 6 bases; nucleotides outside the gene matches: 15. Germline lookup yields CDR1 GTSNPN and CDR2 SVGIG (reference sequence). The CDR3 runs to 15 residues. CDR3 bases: TGTGCCGGGGATACCGGGACTAGGAGGGGCAATGAGCAGTTCTTC. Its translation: CAGDTGTRRGNEQFF.

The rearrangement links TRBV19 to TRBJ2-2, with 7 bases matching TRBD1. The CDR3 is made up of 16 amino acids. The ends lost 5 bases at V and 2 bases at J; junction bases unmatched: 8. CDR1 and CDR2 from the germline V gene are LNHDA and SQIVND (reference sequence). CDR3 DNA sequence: TGTGCCAGTAGTCAGCTGAGACAGGGAAACACCGGGGAGCTGTTTTTT. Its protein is CASSQLRQGNTGELFF. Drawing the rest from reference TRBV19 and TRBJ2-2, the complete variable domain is DGGITQSPKYLFRKEGQNVTLSCEQNLNHDAMYWYRQDPGQGLRLIYYSQIVNDFQKGDIAEGYSVSREKKESFPLTVTSAQKNPTAFYLCASSQLRQGNTGELFFGEGSRLTVL.

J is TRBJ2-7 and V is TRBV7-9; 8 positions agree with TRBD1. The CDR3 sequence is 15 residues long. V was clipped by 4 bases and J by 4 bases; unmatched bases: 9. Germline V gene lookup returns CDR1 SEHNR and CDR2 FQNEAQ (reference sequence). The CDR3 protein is CASSSGQAVDYEQYF. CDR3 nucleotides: TGTGCCAGCAGCTCGGGACAGGCGGTTGATTACGAGCAGTACTTC. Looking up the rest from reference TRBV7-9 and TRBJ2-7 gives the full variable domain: DTGVSQNPRHKITKRGQNVTFRCDPISEHNRLYWYRQTLGQGPEFLTYFQNEAQLEKSRLLSDRFSAERPKGSFSTLEIQRTEQGDSAMYLCASSSGQAVDYEQYFGPGTRLTVT.

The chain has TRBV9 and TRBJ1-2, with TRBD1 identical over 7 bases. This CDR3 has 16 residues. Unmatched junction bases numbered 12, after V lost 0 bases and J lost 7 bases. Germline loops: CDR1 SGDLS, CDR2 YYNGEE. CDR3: CASSVEGIEGAGGYTF. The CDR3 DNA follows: TGTGCCAGCAGCGTAGAAGGAATCGAGGGGGCGGGTGGCTACACCTTC.